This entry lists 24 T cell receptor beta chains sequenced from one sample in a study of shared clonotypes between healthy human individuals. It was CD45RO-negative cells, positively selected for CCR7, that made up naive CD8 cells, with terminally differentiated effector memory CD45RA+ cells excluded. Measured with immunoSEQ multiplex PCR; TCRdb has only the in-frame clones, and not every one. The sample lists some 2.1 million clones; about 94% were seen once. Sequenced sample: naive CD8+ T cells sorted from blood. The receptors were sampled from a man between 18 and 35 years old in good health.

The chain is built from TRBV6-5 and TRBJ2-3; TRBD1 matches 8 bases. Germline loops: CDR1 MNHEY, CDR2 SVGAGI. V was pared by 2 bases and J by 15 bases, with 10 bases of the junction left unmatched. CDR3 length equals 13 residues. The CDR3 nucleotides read TGTGCCAGCAGTTACGGACCAGGACAGGGCCAATATTTT. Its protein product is CASSYGPGQGQYF.

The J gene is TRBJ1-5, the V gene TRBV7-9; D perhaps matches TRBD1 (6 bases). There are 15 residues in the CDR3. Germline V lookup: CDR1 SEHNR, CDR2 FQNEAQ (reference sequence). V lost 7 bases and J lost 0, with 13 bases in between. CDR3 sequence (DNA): TGTGCCAGCACTATAGGGGGGGTTAGCAATCAGCCCCAGCATTTT. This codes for CASTIGGVSNQPQHF.

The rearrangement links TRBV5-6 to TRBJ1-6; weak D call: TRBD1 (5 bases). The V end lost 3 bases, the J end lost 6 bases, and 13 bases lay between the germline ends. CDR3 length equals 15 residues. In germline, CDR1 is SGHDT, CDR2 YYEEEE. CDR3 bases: TGTGCCAGCAGCTGGGGGTCCAGGGCTAATTCACCCCTCCACTTT. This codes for CASSWGSRANSPLHF. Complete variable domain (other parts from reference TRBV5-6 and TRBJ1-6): DAGVTQSPTHLIKTRGQQVTLRCSPKSGHDTVSWYQQALGQGPQFIFQYYEEEERQRGNFPDRFSGHQFPNYSSELNVNALLLGDSALYLCASSWGSRANSPLHFGNGTRLTVT.

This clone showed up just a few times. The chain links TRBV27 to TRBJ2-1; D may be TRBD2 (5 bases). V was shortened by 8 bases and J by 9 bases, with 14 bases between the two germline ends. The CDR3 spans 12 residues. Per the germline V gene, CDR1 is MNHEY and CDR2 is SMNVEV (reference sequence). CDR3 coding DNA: TGTGCCAGCTGTTCCCCGGAGGCTGAGCAGTTCTTC. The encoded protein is CASCSPEAEQFF.

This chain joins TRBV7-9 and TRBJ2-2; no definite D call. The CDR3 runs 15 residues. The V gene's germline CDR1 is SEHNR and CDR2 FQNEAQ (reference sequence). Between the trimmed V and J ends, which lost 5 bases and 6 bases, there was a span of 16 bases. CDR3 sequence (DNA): TGTGCCAGCAGCCCACGGCTAGTGTCGGCCGGGGAGCTGTTTTTT. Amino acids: CASSPRLVSAGELFF. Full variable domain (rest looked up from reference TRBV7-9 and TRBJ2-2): DTGVSQNPRHKITKRGQNVTFRCDPISEHNRLYWYRQTLGQGPEFLTYFQNEAQLEKSRLLSDRFSAERPKGSFSTLEIQRTEQGDSAMYLCASSPRLVSAGELFFGEGSRLTVL.

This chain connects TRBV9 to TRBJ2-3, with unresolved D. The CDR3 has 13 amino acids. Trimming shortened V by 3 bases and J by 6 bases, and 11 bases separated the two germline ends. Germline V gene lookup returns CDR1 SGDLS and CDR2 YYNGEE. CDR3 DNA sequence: TGTGCCAGCAGCGCCGGAGACTTGGATACGCAGTATTTT. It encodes CASSAGDLDTQYF. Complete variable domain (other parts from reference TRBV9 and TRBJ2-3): DSGVTQTPKHLITATGQRVTLRCSPRSGDLSVYWYQQSLDQGLQFLIQYYNGEERAKGNILERFSAQQFPDLHSELNLSSLELGDSALYFCASSAGDLDTQYFGPGTRLTVL.

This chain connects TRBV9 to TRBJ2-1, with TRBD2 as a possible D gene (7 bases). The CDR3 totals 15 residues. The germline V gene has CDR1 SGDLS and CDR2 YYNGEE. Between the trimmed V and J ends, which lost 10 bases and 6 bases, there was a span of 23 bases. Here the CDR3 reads CAGSIGAGAGNEQFF. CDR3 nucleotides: TGTGCCGGTTCGATCGGGGCGGGGGCTGGCAATGAGCAGTTCTTC.

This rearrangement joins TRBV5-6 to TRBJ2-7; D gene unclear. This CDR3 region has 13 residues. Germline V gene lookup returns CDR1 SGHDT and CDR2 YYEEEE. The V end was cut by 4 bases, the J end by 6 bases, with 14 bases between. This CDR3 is CASSTMMGAEQYF. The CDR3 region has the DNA TGTGCCAGCAGCACTATGATGGGTGCCGAGCAGTACTTC.

In DNA form, the CDR3 reads TGCGCCAGCCGACTGGCCTGGGACAGGACCTACGAGCAGTACTTC. As protein: CASRLAWDRTYEQYF. The chain is built from TRBV5-1 and TRBJ2-7; 8 nucleotides match TRBD1. J was trimmed by 2 bases and V by 7 bases; bases with no gene match: 11. CDR3 length: 15 residues. Germline CDR1 reads SGHRS; CDR2 reads YFSETQ.

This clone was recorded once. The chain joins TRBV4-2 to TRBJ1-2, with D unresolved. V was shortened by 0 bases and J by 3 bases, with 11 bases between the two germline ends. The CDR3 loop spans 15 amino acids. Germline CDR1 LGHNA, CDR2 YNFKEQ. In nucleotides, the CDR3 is TGTGCCAGCAGCCAAGAGAGAGACTGGGACTATGGCTACACCTTC. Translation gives CASSQERDWDYGYTF.

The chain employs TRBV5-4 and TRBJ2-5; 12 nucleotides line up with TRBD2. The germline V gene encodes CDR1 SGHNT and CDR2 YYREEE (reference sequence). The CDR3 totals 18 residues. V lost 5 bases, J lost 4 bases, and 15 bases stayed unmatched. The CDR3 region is CASRSAPGLAGPTETQYF. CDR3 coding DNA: TGTGCCAGCAGATCAGCTCCCGGACTAGCGGGGCCCACAGAGACCCAGTACTTC.

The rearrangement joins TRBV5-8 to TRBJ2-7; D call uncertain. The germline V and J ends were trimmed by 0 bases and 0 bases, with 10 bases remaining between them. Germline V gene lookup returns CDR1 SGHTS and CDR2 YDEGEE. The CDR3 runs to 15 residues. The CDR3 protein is CASSLVYPYSYEQYF. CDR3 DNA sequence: TGTGCCAGCAGCTTGGTGTACCCTTACTCCTACGAGCAGTACTTC.

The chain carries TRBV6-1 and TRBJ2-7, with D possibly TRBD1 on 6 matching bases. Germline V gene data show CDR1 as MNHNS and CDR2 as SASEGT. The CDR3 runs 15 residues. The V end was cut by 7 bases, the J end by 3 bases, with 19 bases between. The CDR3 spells CASTSGVVLFYEQYF. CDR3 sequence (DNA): TGTGCCAGCACCTCAGGGGTGGTTCTCTTCTACGAGCAGTACTTC.

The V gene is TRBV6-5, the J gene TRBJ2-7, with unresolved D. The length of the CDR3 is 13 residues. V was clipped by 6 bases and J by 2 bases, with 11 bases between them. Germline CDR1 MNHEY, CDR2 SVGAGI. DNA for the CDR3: TGTGCCAGCAGGACGGACGTACCCTACGAGCAGTACTTC. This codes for CASRTDVPYEQYF.

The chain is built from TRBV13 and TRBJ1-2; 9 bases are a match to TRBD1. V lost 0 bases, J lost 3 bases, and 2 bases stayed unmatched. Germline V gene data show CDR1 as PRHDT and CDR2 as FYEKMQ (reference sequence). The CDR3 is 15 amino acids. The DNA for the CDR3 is TGTGCCAGCAGCTTAGGAAGGACAGGGGACTATGGCTACACCTTC. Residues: CASSLGRTGDYGYTF.

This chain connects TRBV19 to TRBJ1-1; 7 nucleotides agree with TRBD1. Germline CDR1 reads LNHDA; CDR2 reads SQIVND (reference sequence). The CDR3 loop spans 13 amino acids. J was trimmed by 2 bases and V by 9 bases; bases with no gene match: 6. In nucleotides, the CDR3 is TGTGCCAGCGGACAGGCGGCCAACACTGAAGCTTTCTTT. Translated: CASGQAANTEAFF.

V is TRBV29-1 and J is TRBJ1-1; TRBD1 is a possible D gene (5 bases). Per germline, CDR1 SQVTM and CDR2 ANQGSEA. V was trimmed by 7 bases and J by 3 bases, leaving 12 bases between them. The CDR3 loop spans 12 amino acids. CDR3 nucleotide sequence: TGCAGCGCAGTAGGGGTAGACACTGAAGCTTTCTTT. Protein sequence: CSAVGVDTEAFF.

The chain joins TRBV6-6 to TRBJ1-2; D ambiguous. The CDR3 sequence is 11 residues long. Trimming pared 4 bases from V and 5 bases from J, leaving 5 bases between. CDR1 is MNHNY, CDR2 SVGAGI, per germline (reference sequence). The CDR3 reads CASSSPYGYTF. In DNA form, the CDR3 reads TGTGCCAGCAGTTCCCCGTATGGCTACACCTTC.

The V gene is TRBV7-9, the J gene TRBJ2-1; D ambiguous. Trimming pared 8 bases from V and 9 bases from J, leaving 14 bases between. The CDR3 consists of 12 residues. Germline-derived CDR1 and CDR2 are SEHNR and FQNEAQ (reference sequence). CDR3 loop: CASGADTGEQFF. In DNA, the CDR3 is TGTGCCAGCGGAGCTGATACGGGTGAGCAGTTCTTC.

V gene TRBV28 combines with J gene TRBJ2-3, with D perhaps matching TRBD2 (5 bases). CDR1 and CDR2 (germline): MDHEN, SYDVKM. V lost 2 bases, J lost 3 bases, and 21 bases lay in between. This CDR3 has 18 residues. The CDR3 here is CASSLQPGGHDLTDTQYF. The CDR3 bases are TGTGCCAGCAGTTTACAACCAGGCGGGCATGACCTGACAGATACGCAGTATTTT. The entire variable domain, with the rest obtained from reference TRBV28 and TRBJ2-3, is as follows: DVKVTQSSRYLVKRTGEKVFLECVQDMDHENMFWYRQDPGLGLRLIYFSYDVKMKEKGDIPEGYSVSREKKERFSLILESASTNQTSMYLCASSLQPGGHDLTDTQYFGPGTRLTVL.

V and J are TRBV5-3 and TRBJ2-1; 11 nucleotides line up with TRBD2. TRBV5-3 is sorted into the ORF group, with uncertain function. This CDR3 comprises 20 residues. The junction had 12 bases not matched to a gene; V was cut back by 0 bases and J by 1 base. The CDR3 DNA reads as TGTGCCAGAAGCTTGGGACGACCCTTCCGACTAGCGGGATCCTACAATGAGCAGTTCTTC. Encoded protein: CARSLGRPFRLAGSYNEQFF.

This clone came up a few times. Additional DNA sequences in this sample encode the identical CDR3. CDR3: CASSLSGSYNEQFF. The DNA for the CDR3 is TGTGCCAGCAGTTTGAGTGGCTCCTACAATGAGCAGTTCTTC. This sequence joins TRBV27 and TRBJ2-1; no definite D call. V lost 3 bases, J lost 0 bases, and 6 bases lay in between. CDR1 and CDR2 from the germline V gene are MNHEY and SMNVEV (reference sequence). The CDR3 extends over 14 amino acids.

The CDR3 here is CASSREIPGIEQYF. CDR3 DNA sequence: TGCGCCAGCAGCCGGGAAATACCGGGGATTGAGCAGTACTTC. The genes are TRBV4-3 and TRBJ2-7; tentative D call: TRBD2 (5 bases). With 4 bases removed from V and 7 bases from J, the gap between germline ends came to 17 bases. The CDR3 is made up of 14 amino acids. Germline CDR1 reads LGHNA; CDR2 reads YSLEER.

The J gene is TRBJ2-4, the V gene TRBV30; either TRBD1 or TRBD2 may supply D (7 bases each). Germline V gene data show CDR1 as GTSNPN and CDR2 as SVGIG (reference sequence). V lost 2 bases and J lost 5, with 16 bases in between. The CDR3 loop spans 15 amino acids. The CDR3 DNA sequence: TGTGCCTGGAGTCCAGGGGGGGGTTGGGAAAACATTCAGTACTTC. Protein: CAWSPGGGWENIQYF.